The 2 T cell receptor beta chains presented below share a single source sample, sequenced in a study of human T cells and chemical hapten exposure. Stated time point: pre-sensitization, week 0. Documented treatment: therapeutic diphenylcyclopropenone sensitization with weekly scalp DPC. From whole blood left unfractionated, total RNA was extracted. Each CDR3 protein is one row after TCRdb ran MiXCR on the RACE reads. This sample yields some 49,000 distinct CDR3 sequences, of which around a tenth are seen a single time; roughly 9% belongs to the top ten. The specimen comprised whole blood, sampled in connection with sensitization to the hapten diphenylcyclopropenone (DPC). The origin of the receptors is a woman aged 30 to 39 with alopecia areata. Some clones in this sample may be carry-over from other donors' samples.

This clonotype has just a few counts. V gene TRBV12-3 or TRBV12-4 combines with J gene TRBJ1-6, with TRBD1 identical over 9 bases. V dropped 9 bases and J dropped 9; count of bases not matched to a gene: 9. There are 14 residues in the CDR3. The CDR3 DNA sequence: TGTGCCAGTAGGGGACAGGGTGGCAGTTCACCCCTCCACTTT. It encodes CASRGQGGSSPLHF.

This clonotype was observed at least ten times. The chain recombines TRBV6-2 or TRBV6-3 with TRBJ1-1; TRBD1 might be the D (6 bases). Germline assignment: CDR1 MNHEY and CDR2 SVGEGT. This CDR3 spans 16 amino acids. V was clipped by 1 base and J by 1 base, with 13 bases between them. Here the CDR3 DNA reads TGTGCCAGCAGTTACTTACCGGGACACCGGAACACTGAAGCTTTCTTT. It is translated as CASSYLPGHRNTEAFF.